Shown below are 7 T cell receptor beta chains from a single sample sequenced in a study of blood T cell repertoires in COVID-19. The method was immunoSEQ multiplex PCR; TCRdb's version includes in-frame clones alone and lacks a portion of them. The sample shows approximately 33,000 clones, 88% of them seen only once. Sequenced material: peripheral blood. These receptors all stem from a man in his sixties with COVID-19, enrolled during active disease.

The CDR3 DNA sequence: TGTGCCAGTAGTACGACATCACCCTTCGAAGCTTTCTTT. Residues: CASSTTSPFEAFF. This chain joins TRBV19 and TRBJ1-1; D is unresolved. V was cut by 4 bases and J by 8 bases, with 14 bases left in between. Germline V CDR1 and CDR2: LNHDA, SQIVND (reference sequence). The CDR3 covers 13 residues.

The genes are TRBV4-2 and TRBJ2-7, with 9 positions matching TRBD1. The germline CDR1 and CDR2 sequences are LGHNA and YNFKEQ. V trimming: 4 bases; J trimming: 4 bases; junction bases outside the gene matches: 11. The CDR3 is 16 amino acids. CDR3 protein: CASSPVGGDRAYEQYF. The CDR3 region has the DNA TGTGCCAGCAGCCCAGTGGGGGGGGACAGGGCGTACGAGCAGTACTTC.

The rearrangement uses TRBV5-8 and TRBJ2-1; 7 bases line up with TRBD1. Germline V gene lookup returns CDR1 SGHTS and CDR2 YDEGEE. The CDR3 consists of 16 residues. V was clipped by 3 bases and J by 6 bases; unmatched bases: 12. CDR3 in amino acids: CASSSQGGLRFNEQFF. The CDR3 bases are TGTGCCAGCAGCTCCCAAGGGGGCCTACGATTCAATGAGCAGTTCTTC.

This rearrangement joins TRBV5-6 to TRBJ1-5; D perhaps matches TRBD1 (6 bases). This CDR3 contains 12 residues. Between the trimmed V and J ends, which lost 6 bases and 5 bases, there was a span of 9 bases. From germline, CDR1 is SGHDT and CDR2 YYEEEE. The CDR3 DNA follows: TGTGCCAGCACCGCAGGGGATCAGCCCCAGCATTTT. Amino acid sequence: CASTAGDQPQHF.

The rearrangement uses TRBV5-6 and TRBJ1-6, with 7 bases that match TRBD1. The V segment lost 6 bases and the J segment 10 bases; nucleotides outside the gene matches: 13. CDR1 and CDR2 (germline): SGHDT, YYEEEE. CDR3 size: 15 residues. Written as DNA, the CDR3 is TGTGCCAGCACCGAGTCGAGGACAGGCAAATCACCCCTCCACTTT. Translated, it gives CASTESRTGKSPLHF. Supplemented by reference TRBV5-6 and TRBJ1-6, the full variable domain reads DAGVTQSPTHLIKTRGQQVTLRCSPKSGHDTVSWYQQALGQGPQFIFQYYEEEERQRGNFPDRFSGHQFPNYSSELNVNALLLGDSALYLCASTESRTGKSPLHFGNGTRLTVT.

DNA for the CDR3: TGTGCCAGCAGCCCCGCGGTCGGGGAGGGCCAGCCCCAGCATTTT. It translates to CASSPAVGEGQPQHF. This chain joins TRBV4-2 and TRBJ1-5; D is uncertain. V was shortened by 4 bases and J by 7 bases, with 17 bases between the two germline ends. Germline V lookup: CDR1 LGHNA, CDR2 YNFKEQ. The CDR3 has 15 amino acids.

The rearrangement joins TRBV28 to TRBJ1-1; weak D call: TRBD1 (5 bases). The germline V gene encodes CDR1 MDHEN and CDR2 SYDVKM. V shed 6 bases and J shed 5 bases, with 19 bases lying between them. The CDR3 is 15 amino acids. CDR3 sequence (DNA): TGTGCCAGCAGGATTTTCCCCGTGGGGCCTACTGAAGCTTTCTTT. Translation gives CASRIFPVGPTEAFF.